These 2 T cell receptor beta chains originate from one sample sequenced in a study of beta chain features in type 1 diabetes. Of the isolated RNA, all was reverse transcribed, and so the sequenced material was expressed TCRB transcripts. Method: immunoSEQ multiplex PCR; TCRdb's copy keeps in-frame clones and lacks some. Of roughly 500,000 clones listed, about an eighth were seen once; the top ten hold over 0.035%. Input material: naive CD4+ T cells from blood. Every receptor here comes from a woman aged 18-29 years in good health.

The chain combines TRBV12-5 with TRBJ1-2; D gene unclear. The length of the CDR3 is 14 residues. Germline V CDR1 and CDR2: LGHNT, FRNRAP. The germline V and J ends were trimmed by 7 bases and 2 bases, with 14 bases remaining between them. The CDR3, as DNA: TGTGCTAGTGTCGCGTCCAACCGAAACTATGGCTACACCTTC. It yields the protein CASVASNRNYGYTF. Complete variable domain (other parts from reference TRBV12-5 and TRBJ1-2): DARVTQTPRHKVTEMGQEVTMRCQPILGHNTVFWYRQTMMQGLELLAYFRNRAPLDDSGMPKDRFSAEMPDATLATLKIQPSEPRDSAVYFCASVASNRNYGYTFGSGTRLTVV.

In this sample, this clone turned up a few times. V and J are TRBV25-1 and TRBJ1-1; 7 positions match TRBD1. The J segment lost 4 bases and the V segment lost 5 bases, leaving 4 bases of the junction unmatched. Germline V CDR1 and CDR2: MGHDK, SYGVNS. The CDR3 sequence is 13 residues long. In DNA form, the CDR3 reads TGTGCCAGCAGTTTGACAGGGCTCACTGAAGCTTTCTTT. Residues: CASSLTGLTEAFF.